The 26 T cell receptor beta chains below come from one sample, sequenced in a study of T cell changes during pregnancy in multiple sclerosis (dated by TCRdb to between 2017 and 2020). The library relied on the immunoSEQ multiplex PCR assay. This immuneACCESS table, as held by TCRdb, lists in-frame sequences with V and J called but not all clones. Of the missing ones, under half trace to an unresolved V gene in checked studies; the others have no known cause. The sample table shows roughly 45,000 clones, and roughly 94% are seen once. The top ten clones comprise 5.5% to 6% of the sample. Sequencing used CD8+ T cells from peripheral blood mononuclear cells, obtained in the first trimester of pregnancy. The origin of the receptors is a female donor with multiple sclerosis, enrolled in a pregnancy study.

The chain recombines TRBV6-1 with TRBJ1-1; D possibly corresponds to TRBD1 (5 bases). With 1 base removed from V and 1 base from J, the gap between germline ends came to 13 bases. Germline CDR1 reads MNHNS; CDR2 reads SASEGT. The CDR3 runs to 16 residues. This chain's CDR3 is CASSEGESGWNTEAFF. CDR3 in DNA: TGTGCCAGCAGTGAAGGAGAGTCAGGGTGGAACACTGAAGCTTTCTTT.

The rearrangement links TRBV5-5 to TRBJ1-1; a possible D gene is TRBD1 (6 bases). V lost 4 bases, J lost 3 bases, and 10 bases lay in between. CDR1 and CDR2 from the germline V gene are SGHKS and YYEKEE (reference sequence). The CDR3 runs 13 residues. The CDR3 sequence: CASSGGGDTEAFF. CDR3 bases: TGTGCCAGCAGCGGGGGCGGTGACACTGAAGCTTTCTTT.

The chain carries TRBV7-9 and TRBJ2-7; no firm D call. Germline CDR1 reads SEHNR; CDR2 reads FQNEAQ (reference sequence). V shed 5 bases and J shed 4 bases, with 12 bases lying between them. CDR3 size: 13 residues. The CDR3 reads CASSQTPSYEQYF. The DNA for the CDR3 is TGTGCCAGCAGCCAAACCCCTAGTTACGAGCAGTACTTC.

The count of this clone is one. In DNA, the CDR3 is TGCGCCAGCAGCCAAGCACTCAACCCTTACAATGAGCAGTTCTTC. Its translation is CASSQALNPYNEQFF. The chain couples TRBV4-3 to TRBJ2-1; no clear D gene. The germline CDR1 and CDR2 sequences are LGHNA and YSLEER. This CDR3 has 15 residues. The V gene lost 1 base and the J gene lost 4 bases, with 11 bases spanning the gap.

This rearrangement joins TRBV7-9 to TRBJ1-1; possible D gene TRBD1, 6 bases. Germline CDR1 and CDR2: SEHNR and FQNEAQ (reference sequence). Trimming took off 5 bases at V and 6 bases at J, with 10 bases between the two ends. The CDR3 totals 12 residues. CDR3 bases: TGTGCCAGCAGCCTAAGACAGGCTGAAGCTTTCTTT. Protein product: CASSLRQAEAFF.

The V and J genes are TRBV4-1 and TRBJ1-1; tentatively, D is TRBD1 (5 bases). The CDR3 contains 15 residues. Germline CDR1 is MGHRA and CDR2 is YSYEKL. V lost 1 base to trimming and J lost 3 bases, with 12 bases between them. CDR3 loop: CASSQVGGSYTEAFF. CDR3 DNA: TGCGCCAGCAGCCAAGTGGGGGGTTCGTACACTGAAGCTTTCTTT.

This chain uses TRBV11-1 with TRBJ2-5; D gene unclear. CDR3 size: 14 residues. Germline CDR1 and CDR2: SGHAT and FQDESV (reference sequence). V lost 2 bases and J 1 base, leaving 8 bases between the germline ends. The CDR3 DNA follows: TGTGCCAGCAGCTTATGGGCCGCCCAAGAGACCCAGTACTTC. Amino acid sequence: CASSLWAAQETQYF.

This chain joins TRBV7-6 and TRBJ2-2, with TRBD1 as a possible D gene (6 bases). Germline assignment: CDR1 SGHVS and CDR2 FNYEAQ. CDR3 length: 12 amino acids. Trimming took off 6 bases at V and 7 bases at J, with 9 bases between the two ends. This chain's CDR3 is CASRQQGGELFF. In DNA, the CDR3 is TGTGCCAGCAGGCAACAGGGCGGGGAGCTGTTTTTT.

The chain has TRBV7-6 and TRBJ2-2, with D possibly matching TRBD2 (5 bases). CDR1 and CDR2 (germline): SGHVS, FNYEAQ. The V gene lost 5 bases and the J gene lost 6 bases, with 7 bases spanning the gap. The CDR3 totals 12 residues. CDR3 sequence: CASSPRAGELFF. CDR3 coding DNA: TGTGCCAGCAGCCCGCGGGCCGGGGAGCTGTTTTTT.

The chain is built from TRBV28 and TRBJ1-2; D is perhaps TRBD1 (5 bases). Germline CDR1 reads MDHEN; CDR2 reads SYDVKM. The CDR3 sequence is 16 residues long. The V gene lost 3 bases and the J gene lost 4 bases, with 18 bases spanning the gap. The CDR3 loop is CASSFAKGRPVYGYTF. The CDR3 nucleotides read TGTGCCAGCAGTTTCGCGAAGGGGAGGCCGGTCTATGGCTACACCTTC.

The V and J genes are TRBV4-1 and TRBJ2-5, with 9 bases that match TRBD2. V gave up 0 bases and J gave up 5 bases; unmatched junction bases: 1. The CDR3 is made up of 14 amino acids. Per the germline V gene, CDR1 is MGHRA and CDR2 is YSYEKL. This CDR3 reads CASSQDGLAETQYF. The CDR3 DNA reads TGCGCCAGCAGCCAAGATGGACTAGCGGAGACCCAGTACTTC.

This chain joins TRBV4-3 and TRBJ2-1, with no clear D. Germline V gives CDR1 LGHNA, CDR2 YSLEER. The CDR3 loop spans 14 amino acids. V gave up 1 base and J gave up 4 bases, with 8 bases separating them. DNA of the CDR3: TGCGCCAGCAGCCAAGGGGCATCTTACAATGAGCAGTTCTTC. Protein sequence: CASSQGASYNEQFF.

V gene TRBV5-6 combines with J gene TRBJ2-3; D remains unclear. From germline, CDR1 is SGHDT and CDR2 YYEEEE. V dropped 0 bases and J dropped 7 bases, with 12 bases sitting between them. The CDR3 consists of 14 residues. In nucleotides, the CDR3 is TGTGCCAGCAGCTTGGACGGCGGTCCGCATACGCAGTATTTT. Its translation is CASSLDGGPHTQYF.

This chain uses TRBV5-1 with TRBJ2-7, with 8 bases that match TRBD2. This CDR3 comprises 12 residues. Per germline, CDR1 SGHRS and CDR2 YFSETQ. Losses at the gene ends were 4 bases for V and 7 bases for J; bases not matched to a gene: 4. CDR3 loop: CASSPREGEQYF. In DNA form, the CDR3 reads TGCGCCAGCAGCCCCCGGGAGGGGGAGCAGTACTTC.

The rearrangement uses TRBV21-1 and TRBJ1-1; TRBD1, the table's D call, lacks a check against the DNA. TRBV21-1 is termed a pseudogene. CDR3 length equals 12 residues. CDR3 loop: CASSKGSGEAFF. CDR3 DNA sequence: TGTGCCAGCAGCAAAGGGTCAGGTGAAGCTTTCTTT.

The chain is built from TRBV2 and TRBJ1-2; 8 bases line up with TRBD1. Germline V gene data show CDR1 as SNHLY and CDR2 as FYNNEI. V dropped 5 bases and J dropped 0; count of bases not matched to a gene: 8. The CDR3 loop spans 16 amino acids. CDR3 amino acids: CASSSDRDHSNYGYTF. Here the CDR3 DNA reads TGTGCCAGCAGTTCGGACAGGGACCATTCTAACTATGGCTACACCTTC.

In its sample, this clone was seen once. The J gene is TRBJ2-2, the V gene TRBV10-1; TRBD2 matches 12 bases. Germline assignment: CDR1 WNHNN and CDR2 SYGVQD (reference sequence). The CDR3 spans 18 residues. Trimming took 2 bases from V and 5 from J; bases not matched to a gene: 9. Written as DNA, the CDR3 is TGCGCCAGCAGTGAGATGAGACTAGCGGGAGTACGTACCGGGGAGCTGTTTTTT. Its translation: CASSEMRLAGVRTGELFF.

This clone was seen just once. This chain links TRBV5-1 with TRBJ2-1, with D maybe TRBD1 (5 bases). Germline lookup yields CDR1 SGHRS and CDR2 YFSETQ. CDR3 length: 11 amino acids. V lost 0 bases, J lost 11 bases, and 6 bases lay in between. CDR3 DNA: TGCGCCAGCAGCTTGGACAGGCAGCAGTTCTTC. Encoded protein: CASSLDRQQFF.

This clone was seen a single time. This rearrangement joins TRBV7-2 to TRBJ2-1; maybe TRBD1 (6 bases). Trimming left V 2 bases short and J 9 bases short, with 14 bases between. Germline V gene data show CDR1 as SGHTA and CDR2 as FQGNSA. The CDR3 runs to 14 residues. CDR3 in amino acids: CASSLQGSWGEQFF. The DNA of the CDR3 is TGTGCCAGCAGCTTACAGGGGAGCTGGGGTGAGCAGTTCTTC.

The rearrangement links TRBV29-1 to TRBJ2-5; 12 nucleotides line up with TRBD1. CDR1 SQVTM and CDR2 ANQGSEA come from the germline V gene. The CDR3 extends over 16 amino acids. V trimming: 8 bases; J trimming: 4 bases; junction bases outside the gene matches: 14. The CDR3 DNA reads TGCAGCTTTCCCAGACGGGACAGGGGGCTTGGAGAGACCCAGTACTTC. Translated, it gives CSFPRRDRGLGETQYF. The variable domain in full, with the rest retrieved from reference TRBV29-1 and TRBJ2-5, is SAVISQKPSRDICQRGTSLTIQCQVDSQVTMMFWYRQQPGQSLTLIATANQGSEATYESGFVIDKFPISRPNLTFSTLTVSNMSPEDSSIYLCSFPRRDRGLGETQYFGPGTRLLVL.

Note on this clone: The identical CDR3 is also encoded by other nucleotide sequences in the sample. V is TRBV6-1 and J is TRBJ2-7, with a tentative D call TRBD1 (6 bases). The CDR3 contains 14 residues. CDR1 MNHNS and CDR2 SASEGT come from the germline V gene. Trimming removed 6 bases from V and 3 bases from J, with 15 bases in between. The CDR3 region has the DNA TGTGCCAGCAGCTATCGGGGACACGACTACGAGCAGTACTTC. Its protein is CASSYRGHDYEQYF.

The V gene is TRBV10-2, the J gene TRBJ2-7; TRBD2 matches at 13 bases. This CDR3 is built from 20 residues. J was trimmed by 2 bases and V by 8 bases; bases with no gene match: 21. CDR1 and CDR2 from the germline V gene are WSHSY and SAAADI. The CDR3, as DNA: TGCGCCAGCCGCGGGACTAGCGGGACAACAACCCTAGAAGTCGCCTACGAGCAGTACTTC. Amino acids: CASRGTSGTTTLEVAYEQYF.

The chain has TRBV29-1 and TRBJ2-2; 11 bases are shared with TRBD2. Germline V CDR1 and CDR2: SQVTM, ANQGSEA. With V trimmed by 6 bases and J by 7 bases, 16 bases remained unmatched. The CDR3 has 17 residues. CDR3 bases: TGCAGCGTGGCATCGGGGGCTAGCGGGAGGATAGGCGGGGAGCTGTTTTTT. Translating gives CSVASGASGRIGGELFF.

The chain links TRBV30 to TRBJ2-7, with 7 bases aligning to TRBD1. CDR3 length equals 14 residues. CDR1 GTSNPN and CDR2 SVGIG come from the germline V gene (reference sequence). Unmatched junction bases numbered 7, after V lost 2 bases and J lost 3 bases. The CDR3, as DNA: TGTGCCTGGAGTTCAATAACAGGGGACTACGAGCAGTACTTC. Translated: CAWSSITGDYEQYF.

The rearrangement links TRBV9 to TRBJ2-4; D remains unclear. CDR1 SGDLS and CDR2 YYNGEE come from the germline V gene. This CDR3 has 13 residues. V was pared by 0 bases and J by 3 bases, with 4 bases between. This chain's CDR3 is CASSVGHKNIQYF. The DNA of the CDR3 is TGTGCCAGCAGCGTAGGGCACAAAAACATTCAGTACTTC.

V is TRBV9 and J is TRBJ1-4; 7 bases are shared with TRBD1. The V segment lost 2 bases and the J segment 6 bases; nucleotides outside the gene matches: 7. The CDR3 has 15 residues. The germline CDR1 and CDR2 sequences are SGDLS and YYNGEE. CDR3 sequence: CASSVGGQPYEKLFF. CDR3 DNA: TGTGCCAGCAGCGTGGGGGGACAGCCTTATGAAAAACTGTTTTTT.